The present TCR beta chain was sequenced within a study of blood T cell repertoires in COVID-19. Study-wide background: T cells, B-cell-depleted T cells, or PBMCs supplied cDNA or gDNA.

The J segment lost 9 bases and the V segment lost 6 bases, leaving 8 bases of the junction unmatched. The CDR3 totals 14 residues. Germline V CDR1 and CDR2: SNHLY, FYNNEI. In the source study's methods: Amplification with reference gene primers provided the estimates of nucleated cell counts. Measured with immunoSEQ multiplex PCR; TCRdb has only the in-frame clones, and not every one. The DNA gave D and trimming, while V, J and clone size come from that table. In the table there are 250,000 to 350,000 clones, approximately 90% of which are singletons. The TCR was taken from a woman aged 60-70 years in a cohort exposed to, infected with or recovered from COVID-19 (not recorded which). The chain couples TRBV2 to TRBJ2-1; 10 bases map to TRBD2. Sequencing was performed on PBMCs or T cells enriched from blood (not recorded which). The CDR3 DNA is TGTGCCAGCAGCGAGCGGGAGGGCCGGGGTGAGCAGTTCTTC. Its translation is CASSEREGRGEQFF.